The next 32 T cell receptor beta chains were all read from a single sample in a study of CD8+ T cells in alopecia areata. Documented treatment: oral pan-JAK inhibitor, 5-10 mg twice daily. Extracted from the samples, RNA was reverse transcribed into cDNA to serve as the sequencing template. Here immunoSEQ multiplex PCR was the method, and the copy in TCRdb shows in-frame clones only, minus some. The sample includes 150,000 to 200,000 clones, approximately 51% of them seen just once. Source: CD8+ T cells sorted from blood, taken around week 53, from a patient treated with tofacitinib. These receptors were taken from a human donor with alopecia areata.

The chain carries TRBV27 and TRBJ2-5, with 8 bases matching TRBD1. Germline lookup yields CDR1 MNHEY and CDR2 SMNVEV (reference sequence). The CDR3 is made up of 16 amino acids. With V trimmed by 2 bases and J by 5 bases, 10 bases remained unmatched. In DNA form, the CDR3 reads TGTGCCAGCAGTTTAGGACCGGGACAGGCTCGGGAGACCCAGTACTTC. Its protein is CASSLGPGQARETQYF.

This sequence joins TRBV5-6 and TRBJ1-5; the D gene is possibly TRBD1 (5 bases). Germline V gives CDR1 SGHDT, CDR2 YYEEEE. The germline V and J ends were trimmed by 4 bases and 6 bases, with 17 bases remaining between them. The CDR3 is 15 amino acids. CDR3 loop: CASSPQGEGTQPQHF. CDR3 DNA sequence: TGTGCCAGCAGCCCCCAAGGTGAGGGGACTCAGCCCCAGCATTTT. Full variable domain (missing parts from reference TRBV5-6 and TRBJ1-5): DAGVTQSPTHLIKTRGQQVTLRCSPKSGHDTVSWYQQALGQGPQFIFQYYEEEERQRGNFPDRFSGHQFPNYSSELNVNALLLGDSALYLCASSPQGEGTQPQHFGDGTRLSIL.

This clone has more than one count but fewer than ten. The chain links TRBV11-1 to TRBJ2-2; D not resolved. V shed 4 bases and J shed 6 bases, with 3 bases lying between them. CDR3 length: 11 amino acids. Germline V gene data show CDR1 as SGHAT and CDR2 as FQDESV (reference sequence). The chain's CDR3 is CASSSPGELFF. The CDR3, as DNA: TGTGCCAGCAGCTCGCCCGGGGAGCTGTTTTTT.

This sequence joins TRBV4-3 and TRBJ2-7; perhaps TRBD2 as D (5 bases). CDR3 size: 15 residues. Germline CDR1 and CDR2: LGHNA and YSLEER. The V and J ends lost 1 base and 0 bases respectively, with 10 bases between them. DNA for the CDR3: TGCGCCAGCAGCCAAGTTATGGGGAGCTCCTACGAGCAGTACTTC. Amino acid sequence: CASSQVMGSSYEQYF.

The rearrangement joins TRBV15 to TRBJ2-5; D gene unclear. The CDR3 length is 13 residues. In germline, CDR1 is LNHNV, CDR2 YYDKDF (reference sequence). V was trimmed by 4 bases and J by 4 bases, leaving 10 bases between them. In DNA, the CDR3 is TGTGCCACCAGCAACAGCCCGGCAGAGACCCAGTACTTC. Translated: CATSNSPAETQYF.

This clone was seen a few times. This sequence joins TRBV2 and TRBJ2-1; tentatively, D is TRBD1 (6 bases). This CDR3 is 16 amino acids long. Trimming shortened V by 1 base and J by 9 bases, and 19 bases separated the two germline ends. Looked up from germline, CDR1 is SNHLY and CDR2 is FYNNEI. The CDR3 bases are TGTGCCAGCAGTGAAGAGGAGGACAGACTGTTGAGTGAGCAGTTCTTC. Translation gives CASSEEEDRLLSEQFF.

The CDR3 DNA follows: TGTGCCAGCAGCTTAGGGCTAGGTGGACCGAATCAGCCCCAGCATTTT. This codes for CASSLGLGGPNQPQHF. V and J are TRBV7-9 and TRBJ1-5, with no clear D. V lost 1 base to trimming and J lost 4 bases, with 14 bases between them. The CDR3 contains 16 residues. From germline, CDR1 is SEHNR and CDR2 FQNEAQ (reference sequence).

The CDR3 is CASSYTGTGGDEAFF. CDR3 DNA sequence: TGTGCCAGCAGCTATACCGGGACAGGGGGTGACGAAGCTTTCTTT. The chain has TRBV6-5 and TRBJ1-1; TRBD1 matches at 11 bases. Germline CDR1 and CDR2: MNHEY and SVGAGI. The CDR3 is 15 amino acids. J was trimmed by 8 bases and V by 6 bases; bases with no gene match: 11.

The CDR3 DNA sequence: TGTGCCAGTAGTATAGGTCCGGGGATGGAAGCGTGGTCTTTCTTT. The encoded protein is CASSIGPGMEAWSFF. The chain employs TRBV19 and TRBJ1-1; D is ambiguous. Germline V gives CDR1 LNHDA, CDR2 SQIVND (reference sequence). Trimming removed 1 base from V and 12 bases from J, with 21 bases in between. This CDR3 region has 15 residues.

This clone was seen once. This rearrangement joins TRBV30 to TRBJ1-6, with 8 bases fitting TRBD1. Trimming at V came to 4 bases and at J to 14 bases, leaving 16 bases not matched to a gene. The V gene's germline CDR1 is GTSNPN and CDR2 SVGIG (reference sequence). The CDR3 loop spans 15 amino acids. The CDR3 spells CAWIQGQADGLALHF. In nucleotides, the CDR3 is TGTGCCTGGATCCAGGGACAGGCGGACGGATTGGCCCTCCACTTT.

The J gene is TRBJ1-1, the V gene TRBV23-1; TRBD1 matches 8 bases. TRBV23-1 is identified as an open reading frame with a role that is uncertain. Trimming at V came to 2 bases and at J to 4 bases, leaving 12 bases not matched to a gene. CDR3 length equals 17 residues. The CDR3 nucleotides read TGCGCCAGCAGTCAAGACCGGACAGGGTGTTGGTTCACTGAAGCTTTCTTT. The encoded protein is CASSQDRTGCWFTEAFF.

This clone was observed a few times. This sequence joins TRBV10-3 and TRBJ2-3; D tentatively fits TRBD1 or TRBD2 (6 bases each). CDR3 size: 12 residues. From germline, CDR1 is ENHRY and CDR2 SYGVKD. V was cut by 6 bases and J by 6 bases, with 10 bases left in between. The CDR3 coding sequence is TGTGCCATCAGGGGGGGCCGGGATACGCAGTATTTT. Protein sequence: CAIRGGRDTQYF.

This chain connects TRBV10-3 to TRBJ2-1; 7 bases agree with TRBD2. CDR1 ENHRY and CDR2 SYGVKD come from the germline V gene. CDR3 length: 13 residues. V trimming: 8 bases; J trimming: 8 bases; junction bases outside the gene matches: 9. The DNA of the CDR3 is TGTGCCATCGGGGGAGGGAAGGAGTATGAGCAGTTCTTC. Residues: CAIGGGKEYEQFF.

This chain connects TRBV5-1 to TRBJ1-2, with unresolved D. The V end was cut by 2 bases, the J end by 6 bases, with 11 bases between. Germline V gene sequence: CDR1 SGHRS, CDR2 YFSETQ. The CDR3 consists of 13 residues. The CDR3 here is CASSFYSGDGYTF. The CDR3 nucleotides are TGCGCCAGCAGCTTCTACAGTGGCGATGGCTACACCTTC.

This clone was observed a few times. This chain joins TRBV11-3 and TRBJ2-2; perhaps TRBD2 as D (6 bases). The CDR3 has 14 amino acids. The V end was cut by 3 bases, the J end by 3 bases, with 8 bases between. Looked up from germline, CDR1 is SGHNT and CDR2 is YENEEA. The DNA for the CDR3 is TGTGCCAGCAGCTTGGGGGGTTACACCGGGGAGCTGTTTTTT. This codes for CASSLGGYTGELFF.

This clone was picked up a small number of times. The CDR3 loop reads CASSGRTGNTGELFF. CDR3 coding DNA: TGTGCCAGCAGTGGAAGGACAGGCAACACCGGGGAGCTGTTTTTT. V usage is TRBV27 and J usage is TRBJ2-2; the match to TRBD1 covers 7 bases. V lost 5 bases, J lost 2 bases, and 5 bases stayed unmatched. The CDR3 is 15 amino acids. Germline V gene sequence: CDR1 MNHEY, CDR2 SMNVEV (reference sequence).

In its sample, this clone was seen once. The rearrangement uses TRBV4-1 and TRBJ1-1; D gene uncertain. Trimming removed 1 base at V and 7 bases at J, with 10 bases between. Germline CDR1 is MGHRA and CDR2 is YSYEKL. The CDR3 spans 13 residues. CDR3 loop: CASSQAHENEAFF. CDR3 nucleotides: TGCGCCAGCAGCCAAGCCCATGAAAATGAAGCTTTCTTT.

The chain is built from TRBV14 and TRBJ2-7, with 7 bases that match TRBD1. The CDR3 consists of 17 residues. Germline CDR1 and CDR2: SGHDN and FVKESK. With V trimmed by 2 bases and J by 0 bases, 10 bases remained unmatched. The CDR3 is CASSQTQGKHGSYEQYF. The CDR3 nucleotides are TGTGCCAGCAGCCAAACACAGGGGAAGCATGGCTCCTACGAGCAGTACTTC.

The J gene is TRBJ2-1, the V gene TRBV18, with D possibly being TRBD1 (5 bases). Between the trimmed V and J ends, which lost 8 bases and 10 bases, there was a span of 15 bases. CDR1 is KGHSH and CDR2 is LQKENI in the germline V gene. The CDR3 consists of 12 residues. The CDR3, as DNA: TGTGCCAGCCGAGATGACAGCCCCGAGCAGTTCTTC. Protein sequence: CASRDDSPEQFF.

The V and J genes are TRBV2 and TRBJ2-2, with TRBD2 matching 12 bases. The CDR3 sequence is 17 residues long. V lost 6 bases to trimming and J lost 0 bases; unmatched junction nucleotides: 5. The germline CDR1 and CDR2 sequences are SNHLY and FYNNEI. Written as DNA, the CDR3 is TGTGCCAGCAGCGCTACTAGCGGGGGGCCGAACACCGGGGAGCTGTTTTTT. Amino acid sequence: CASSATSGGPNTGELFF.

J is TRBJ2-7 and V is TRBV6-1, with 11 bases identical to TRBD1. This CDR3 is 15 amino acids long. V shed 6 bases, J shed 5 bases, and the junction held 9 bases outside the gene matches. Germline CDR1 and CDR2: MNHNS and SASEGT. The CDR3 coding sequence is TGTGCCAGCAGCGGGAGGGACAGGGGGTCCGACGAGCAGTACTTC. It specifies CASSGRDRGSDEQYF.

The chain employs TRBV13 and TRBJ2-3; the match to TRBD2 covers 7 bases. Looked up from germline, CDR1 is PRHDT and CDR2 is FYEKMQ (reference sequence). CDR3 length: 14 amino acids. V shed 5 bases and J 2 bases; nucleotides not matched to a gene: 4. The CDR3 loop is CASSARLATDTQYF. The CDR3 bases are TGTGCCAGCAGCGCGCGACTAGCCACAGATACGCAGTATTTT.

This clone turned up a few times. This chain uses TRBV19 with TRBJ2-2; 10 nucleotides align to TRBD2. J lost 4 bases, V lost 6 bases, and 5 bases had no gene match. This CDR3 is built from 15 residues. CDR1 is LNHDA, CDR2 SQIVND, per germline (reference sequence). The CDR3 region has the DNA TGTGCCAGTAGGCAGCGGGGGGGCCTCACCGGGGAGCTGTTTTTT. It encodes CASRQRGGLTGELFF.

This clone was seen a few times. The chain joins TRBV9 to TRBJ1-2; no clear D gene. V dropped 3 bases and J dropped 0 bases, with 15 bases sitting between them. The CDR3 sequence is 16 residues long. The germline gives CDR1 SGDLS, CDR2 YYNGEE. For the CDR3, the DNA is TGTGCCAGCAGCGCCCCCTCTTCGTGGCCTAACTATGGCTACACCTTC. It specifies CASSAPSSWPNYGYTF.

The V gene is TRBV9, the J gene TRBJ2-7; either TRBD1 or TRBD2 may fit D (5 bases each). Germline V gene data show CDR1 as SGDLS and CDR2 as YYNGEE. The CDR3 consists of 16 residues. Deletions cut 3 bases from V and 5 bases from J, with 21 bases between. As DNA, the CDR3 is TGTGCCAGCAGCGCCCTGGGACGGTCATTAAGTGACGAGCAGTACTTC. The encoded protein is CASSALGRSLSDEQYF.

This chain uses TRBV18 with TRBJ1-3, with D uncertain. Trimming pared 6 bases from V and 3 bases from J, leaving 9 bases between. CDR3 length: 13 amino acids. CDR1 and CDR2 (germline): KGHSH, LQKENI. DNA of the CDR3: TGTGCCAGCTCCGACGGGTTTGGAAACACCATATATTTT. Its translation: CASSDGFGNTIYF.

The chain links TRBV7-9 to TRBJ1-5; D gene unclear. CDR1 and CDR2 from the germline V gene are SEHNR and FQNEAQ (reference sequence). V gave up 4 bases and J gave up 0 bases, with 7 bases separating them. There are 14 residues in the CDR3. The CDR3 region is CASSSPGSNQPQHF. CDR3 DNA sequence: TGTGCCAGCAGCTCCCCCGGTAGCAATCAGCCCCAGCATTTT.

This clone was seen a handful of times. The J gene is TRBJ1-1, the V gene TRBV19; D is uncertain. The CDR3 runs 15 residues. Germline lookup yields CDR1 LNHDA and CDR2 SQIVND (reference sequence). Trimming removed 7 bases at V and 1 base at J, with 16 bases between. The CDR3 sequence is CASIPSEGPNTEAFF. CDR3 in DNA: TGTGCCAGTATCCCTTCGGAGGGCCCGAACACTGAAGCTTTCTTT.

The chain links TRBV27 to TRBJ2-7, with TRBD2 matching 7 bases. With 4 bases clipped from V and 3 bases from J, the junction kept 12 bases outside the gene matches. There are 16 residues in the CDR3. Germline assignment: CDR1 MNHEY and CDR2 SMNVEV (reference sequence). CDR3 bases: TGTGCCAGCAGTTCGCCAATCCAGCGGGGCTACTACGAGCAGTACTTC. This codes for CASSSPIQRGYYEQYF.

The chain uses TRBV7-9 and TRBJ2-2, with 8 bases lining up with TRBD1. CDR3 length: 16 residues. The germline V gene has CDR1 SEHNR and CDR2 FQNEAQ (reference sequence). The junction had 9 bases not matched to a gene; V was cut back by 3 bases and J by 6 bases. The CDR3: CASSFPPGGEPGELFF. CDR3 coding DNA: TGTGCCAGCAGCTTTCCCCCAGGGGGCGAGCCCGGGGAGCTGTTTTTT.

The chain uses TRBV11-2 and TRBJ1-5; D unresolved. The CDR3 extends over 14 amino acids. The germline V gene has CDR1 SGHAT and CDR2 FQNNGV. V lost 5 bases to trimming and J lost 1 base, with 9 bases between them. The CDR3 spells CASSPRLSNQPQHF. The CDR3 DNA follows: TGTGCCAGCAGCCCCCGCTTGAGCAATCAGCCCCAGCATTTT.

This clone was counted only a few times. V is TRBV18 and J is TRBJ1-5, with D maybe TRBD1 (5 bases). The germline gives CDR1 KGHSH, CDR2 LQKENI. The CDR3 contains 14 residues. V gave up 2 bases and J gave up 4 bases, with 9 bases separating them. CDR3 sequence reads: CASSPGRENQPQHF. CDR3 DNA sequence: TGTGCCAGCTCACCAGGCAGGGAAAATCAGCCCCAGCATTTT.